The clone carrying this TCR beta chain was seen ten or more times. This sample was included in a study of human T cells and chemical hapten exposure. The total RNA was obtained from whole blood that was not fractionated. V dropped 8 bases and J dropped 1 base, with 14 bases sitting between them. In germline, CDR1 is MDHEN, CDR2 SYDVKM. This CDR3 region has 14 residues. Library preparation tagged each individual cDNA molecule with a unique molecular identifier. TCRdb called the 5' RACE reads again in MiXCR, with one record for every CDR3 protein. The sample shows more than 140,000 distinct CDR3 sequences, around 4.4% of them seen only once.

The TCR originated in a female donor in good health. The chain recombines TRBV28 with TRBJ1-2, with D perhaps TRBD1 (5 bases). The CDR3 is CASFDSSINYGYTF. CDR3 nucleotide sequence: TGTGCCAGCTTTGACAGTTCCATTAACTATGGCTACACCTTC.